These 10 T cell receptor beta chains came from one sample sequenced in a study of T-cell reconstitution after alpha-beta-depleted transplantation in children. Unique molecular identifiers were built into the TCRbeta library. TCRdb processed the PCR reads anew with MiXCR; each CDR3 protein has one entry. The table lists 400,000 to 500,000 distinct CDR3 sequences, 9.5% to 13% of them singletons. The input for sequencing was PBMCs from the stem cell graft donor, taken from the stem cell graft. These receptors all stem from a human donor who donated a stem cell graft to a child with acute myeloid leukemia.

There are a few counts of this clonotype. The V gene is TRBV7-9, the J gene TRBJ2-3; D not certain. The CDR3 loop spans 15 amino acids. Deletions cut 5 bases from V and 2 bases from J, with 14 bases between. The germline CDR1 and CDR2 sequences are SEHNR and FQNEAQ (reference sequence). The CDR3 DNA sequence: TGTGCCAGCAGCCCCATTCCGGGCATCACAGATACGCAGTATTTT. Translating it yields CASSPIPGITDTQYF.

In its sample, this clonotype was seen many times. The chain has TRBV5-6 and TRBJ2-3, with 10 bases that match TRBD2. The V gene end was trimmed by 4 bases and the J gene end by 11 bases; junction bases not matched to a gene: 19. The CDR3 spans 17 residues. CDR1 SGHDT and CDR2 YYEEEE come from the germline V gene. The CDR3 DNA sequence: TGTGCCAGCAGCCACCCCCCCGCCGGGACTAGCGCCAAGATGCAGTATTTT. As protein: CASSHPPAGTSAKMQYF.

The V gene is TRBV3-1, the J gene TRBJ2-2; possible D gene TRBD2, 6 bases. This CDR3 is built from 14 residues. Looked up from germline, CDR1 is LGHDT and CDR2 is YNNKEL (reference sequence). The V end was cut by 6 bases, the J end by 5 bases, with 13 bases between. The CDR3 region has the DNA TGTGCCAGCAGACCCAGTAGCGGTACCGGGGAGCTGTTTTTT. Encoded protein: CASRPSSGTGELFF. The variable domain in full, with the rest retrieved from reference TRBV3-1 and TRBJ2-2, is DTAVSQTPKYLVTQMGNDKSIKCEQNLGHDTMYWYKQDSKKFLKIMFSYNNKELIINETVPNRFSPKSPDKAHLNLHINSLELGDSAVYFCASRPSSGTGELFFGEGSRLTVL.

This clonotype was detected only a few times. The chain uses TRBV3-1 and TRBJ2-1; 10 positions agree with TRBD2. Trimming took 0 bases from V and 9 from J; bases not matched to a gene: 11. The CDR3 is made up of 17 amino acids. Germline assignment: CDR1 LGHDT and CDR2 YNNKEL (reference sequence). In DNA form, the CDR3 reads TGTGCCAGCAGCCAAGAGGCTGGGACTAGCGCTGGCGGTGAGCAGTTCTTC. It translates to CASSQEAGTSAGGEQFF.

This clonotype was observed many times. The chain is built from TRBV20-1 and TRBJ1-2; maybe TRBD1 (5 bases). V lost 5 bases and J lost 4, with 11 bases in between. Germline-derived CDR1 and CDR2 are DFQATT and SNEGSKA (reference sequence). The CDR3 sequence is 12 residues long. The CDR3, as DNA: TGCAGTGCTGGGCCTGGGGGCTATGGCTACACCTTC. It is translated as CSAGPGGYGYTF.

This clonotype has just a few counts. The chain uses TRBV29-1 and TRBJ2-7; 7 nucleotides agree with TRBD1. Germline V gene sequence: CDR1 SQVTM, CDR2 ANQGSEA. V trimming: 0 bases; J trimming: 5 bases; junction bases outside the gene matches: 10. The CDR3 has 15 amino acids. The CDR3 bases are TGCAGCGTTGAAGAGCCGCAGGGGGTTGGCAACGAGCAGTACTTC. Protein product: CSVEEPQGVGNEQYF.

V usage is TRBV5-1 and J usage is TRBJ2-1, with 8 nucleotides matching TRBD2. The germline V gene encodes CDR1 SGHRS and CDR2 YFSETQ. This CDR3 is built from 15 residues. V lost 6 bases and J lost 4; bases outside the gene matches: 9. The CDR3 is CASTSRLAQYNEQFF. The CDR3 region has the DNA TGCGCCAGCACCTCCAGACTAGCGCAGTACAATGAGCAGTTCTTC.

CDR3 nucleotide sequence: TGTGCCAGCAGTTTACCCCAGACTGAAGCTTTCTTT. Its protein is CASSLPQTEAFF. The rearrangement joins TRBV12-3 or TRBV12-4 to TRBJ1-1; D gene unclear. V was clipped by 2 bases and J by 5 bases, with 6 bases between them. The CDR3 sequence is 12 residues long.

Many counts were recorded for this clonotype. CDR3 region: CATGTDVGEQYF. Written as DNA, the CDR3 is TGTGCCACCGGGACAGACGTCGGGGAGCAGTACTTC. The V and J genes are TRBV10-3 and TRBJ2-7, with 7 bases lining up with TRBD1. V trimming: 10 bases; J trimming: 7 bases; junction bases outside the gene matches: 10. Germline CDR1 reads ENHRY; CDR2 reads SYGVKD. The CDR3 extends over 12 amino acids.

This clonotype has more than one count but fewer than ten. The V gene is TRBV7-8, the J gene TRBJ2-5; D ambiguous. The CDR3 is 13 residues long. The V gene lost 7 bases and the J gene lost 4 bases, with 13 bases spanning the gap. Germline V gene lookup returns CDR1 SGHVS and CDR2 FQNEAQ. In DNA form, the CDR3 reads TGTGCCAGCACTACTTTACTACGAGAGACCCAGTACTTC. Protein product: CASTTLLRETQYF.